What follows is one TCR beta chain and its context. Its antigen is unidentified. The primer mix had 60 Vbeta and 13 Jbeta primers. The data were produced by immunoSEQ multiplex PCR, yet TCRdb's version contains in-frame clones alone and is incomplete. The sample records over 75,000 clones, roughly 81% being singletons. The entry originates in a study of cytomegalovirus exposure and HLA in healthy donors. Study-level information: An earlier analysis found fewer than 140 million unique TCR beta sequences from approximately 200 million T cells.

Findings of the study overall: Most TCR sequences were uncommon, yet certain public TCRs appeared in many donors.

The CDR3 is 13 amino acids. Trimming at V came to 9 bases and at J to 3 bases, leaving 8 bases not matched to a gene. Per germline, CDR1 SNHLY and CDR2 FYNNEI. This TCR was recovered from a woman in her late teens or twenties in good health and CMV-seropositive. The specimen sequenced was PBMCs. The chain uses TRBV2 and TRBJ2-7; TRBD1 agrees at 7 bases. CDR3 bases: TGTGCCAGTGTGACAGGGCCATACTACGAGCAGTACTTC. Its protein product is CASVTGPYYEQYF.